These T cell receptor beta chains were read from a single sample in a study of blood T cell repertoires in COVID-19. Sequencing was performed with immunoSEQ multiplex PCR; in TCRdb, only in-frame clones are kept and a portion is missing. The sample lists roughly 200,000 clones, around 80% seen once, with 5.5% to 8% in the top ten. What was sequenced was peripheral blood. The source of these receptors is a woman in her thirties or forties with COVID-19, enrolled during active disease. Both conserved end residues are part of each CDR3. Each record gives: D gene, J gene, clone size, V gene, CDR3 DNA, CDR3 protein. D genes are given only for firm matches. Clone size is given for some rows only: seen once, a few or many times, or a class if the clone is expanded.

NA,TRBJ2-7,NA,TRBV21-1,TGTGCCAGCAGCAAAGCGCAGGCCAAGATACACTACGAGCAGTACTTC,CASSKAQAKIHYEQYF
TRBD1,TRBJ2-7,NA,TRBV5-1,TGCGCCAGCAGCTGGGGGTCGGGACAGGGACCCTACGAGCAGTACTTC,CASSWGSGQGPYEQYF
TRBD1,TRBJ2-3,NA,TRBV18,TGTGCCAGCTCACCACAGGCAGGGGGTGCAGGGGATACGCAGTATTTT,CASSPQAGGAGDTQYF
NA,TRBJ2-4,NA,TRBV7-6,TGTGCCAGCAGCTTTTGGGGCATCGGGCCCAAAAACATTCAGTACTTC,CASSFWGIGPKNIQYF
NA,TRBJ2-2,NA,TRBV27,TGTGCCAGCAGTTTATGGAGGACCGGGGAGCTGTTTTTT,CASSLWRTGELFF
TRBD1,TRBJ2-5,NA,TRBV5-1,TGCGCCAGCAGCGTGGTTCGGACAGGGGGCGCATATTGGGAGACCCAGTACTTC,CASSVVRTGGAYWETQYF
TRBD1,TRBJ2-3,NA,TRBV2,TGTGCCAGCAAGACCTCAGTTTCGGGACAGGGGACAGATACGCAGTATTTT,CASKTSVSGQGTDTQYF
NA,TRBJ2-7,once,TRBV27,TGTGCCAGCAGTTGGGTGGGAGTGCAGTACTTC,CASSWVGVQYF
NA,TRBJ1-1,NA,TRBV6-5,TGTGCCAGCAGTTACAGGCCGACTTCGAACACTGAAGCTTTCTTT,CASSYRPTSNTEAFF
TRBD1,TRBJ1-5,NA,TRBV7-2,TGTGCCAGCAGCTCCCGACAGGGGGGCCAGCCCCAGCATTTT,CASSSRQGGQPQHF
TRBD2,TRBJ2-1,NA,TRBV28,TGTGCCAGCAGCTATAGCGGGACCTACAATGAGCAGTTCTTC,CASSYSGTYNEQFF
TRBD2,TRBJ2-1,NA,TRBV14,TGTGCCAGCAGCCAAGTTCTTACCGGCGGGGGATTCTTC,CASSQVLTGGGFF
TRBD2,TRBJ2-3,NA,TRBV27,TGTGCCAGCAGCCCCGGGACTAGCGGGAGGGAGCAGTATTTT,CASSPGTSGREQYF
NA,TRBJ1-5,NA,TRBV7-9,TGTGCCAGCAGTGCACTCGGGCCCCAGCATTTT,CASSALGPQHF
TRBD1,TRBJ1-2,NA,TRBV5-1,TGCGCCAGCAGCTTCACAGGGGAGATCGGTGGCTACACCTTC,CASSFTGEIGGYTF
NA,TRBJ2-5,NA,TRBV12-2,TGTGCAAGTCGCAAAAAATTCGGACAGGGAAGACCTCGGGGGGAGACCCAGTACTTC,CASRKKFGQGRPRGETQYF
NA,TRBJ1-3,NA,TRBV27,TGTGCCAGCAAAGGCGGTATCTCTGGAAACACCATATATTTT,CASKGGISGNTIYF
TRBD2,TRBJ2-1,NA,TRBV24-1,TGTGCCACCAGTTCCCGCCGGGGACTAGCGGGAGAAGAGCAGTTCTTC,CATSSRRGLAGEEQFF
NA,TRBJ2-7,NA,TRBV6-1,TGTGCCAGCAGTGACGCCGGGACACTTTACGAGCAGTACTTC,CASSDAGTLYEQYF
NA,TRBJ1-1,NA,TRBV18,TGTGCCAGCTCACCATCGCCACCGGGGACTGAAGCTTTCTTT,CASSPSPPGTEAFF
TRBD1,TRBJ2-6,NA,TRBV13,TGTGCCAGCAGCGCGCAAGGGGGCTGGGGGGCCAACGTCCTGACTTTC,CASSAQGGWGANVLTF
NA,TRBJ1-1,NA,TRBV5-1,TGCGCCAGCAGCCCTTCCGCAGGGTCCCCTGAAGCTTTCTTT,CASSPSAGSPEAFF
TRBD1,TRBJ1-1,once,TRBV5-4,TGTGCCAGCAGCTTCCGGGACAGGAACACTGAAGCTTTCTTT,CASSFRDRNTEAFF
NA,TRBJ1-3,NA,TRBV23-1,TGCGCCCTTATGAGTGGAAACACCATATATTTT,CALMSGNTIYF
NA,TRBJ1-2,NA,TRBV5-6,TGTGCCAGCGGCCAGGGTGGGGATGGCTACACCTTC,CASGQGGDGYTF
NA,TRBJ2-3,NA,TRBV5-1,TGCGCCAGCAGCTGGGAGGTCGGGGCAGATACGCAGTATTTT,CASSWEVGADTQYF
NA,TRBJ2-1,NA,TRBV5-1,TGCGCCAGCAGTGGGGGGAGTTACAATGAGCAGTTCTTC,CASSGGSYNEQFF
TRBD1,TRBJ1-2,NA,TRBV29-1,TGCAGCGCAACGACAGGGGGCGACTATGGCTACACCTTC,CSATTGGDYGYTF
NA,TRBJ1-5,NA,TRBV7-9,TGTGCCAGCAGCTTAGGGGCCCCCCAGCCCCAGCATTTT,CASSLGAPQPQHF
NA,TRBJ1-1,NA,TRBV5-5,TGTGCCAGCAGCCCGGGGGGGTACACTGAAGCTTTCTTT,CASSPGGYTEAFF
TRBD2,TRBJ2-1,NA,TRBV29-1,TGCAGCGTTGAGGGACTTCCAGGACTAGCGGGAACCTACAATGAGCAGTTCTTC,CSVEGLPGLAGTYNEQFF
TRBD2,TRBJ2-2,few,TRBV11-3,TGTGCCAGCAGCATACTAGCGGGAGTGGGCACCGGGGAGCTGTTTTTT,CASSILAGVGTGELFF
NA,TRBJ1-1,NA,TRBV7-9,TGTGCCAGCAGCTCCCAGGCCGTGGTGGGCACTGAAGCTTTCTTT,CASSSQAVVGTEAFF
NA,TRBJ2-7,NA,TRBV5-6,TGTGCCAGCAACCCAGGGGGGTCCTACGAGCAGTACTTC,CASNPGGSYEQYF
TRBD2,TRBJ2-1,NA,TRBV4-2,TGTGCCAGCAGCCACGACGGGGGGGCCGTTACCTACAATGAGCAGTTCTTC,CASSHDGGAVTYNEQFF
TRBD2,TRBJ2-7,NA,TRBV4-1,TGCGCCAGCAGCCAAGATGGAGGGACTAGCTACGAGCAGTACTTC,CASSQDGGTSYEQYF
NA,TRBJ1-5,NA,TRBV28,TGTGCCAGCAGTTCATCTAGCGGGGCAGGGAGGCAGCCCCAGCATTTT,CASSSSSGAGRQPQHF
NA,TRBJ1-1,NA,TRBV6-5,TGTGCCAGCAGTTACTCGATCGATCTAAACACTGAAGCTTTCTTT,CASSYSIDLNTEAFF
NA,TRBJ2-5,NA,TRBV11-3,TGTGCCAGCAGCTTAGAGCAGGGGGAGACCCAGTACTTC,CASSLEQGETQYF
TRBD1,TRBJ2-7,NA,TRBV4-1,TGCGCCAGCAGCCTAGGGACAGGACAGAGGCGGCAGTACTTC,CASSLGTGQRRQYF
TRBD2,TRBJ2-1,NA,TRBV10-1,TGCGCCAGCAGTTCTAGCGGGAGAGGTAATGAGCAGTTCTTC,CASSSSGRGNEQFF
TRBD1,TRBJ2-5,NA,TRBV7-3,TGTGCCAGCAGCTCGGACAGGGGTGAGACCCAGTACTTC,CASSSDRGETQYF
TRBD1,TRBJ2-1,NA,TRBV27,TGTGCCAGCAGTTTATCCCTCTTTGGGACAGGGGCAAATGAGCAGTTCTTC,CASSLSLFGTGANEQFF
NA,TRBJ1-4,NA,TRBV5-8,TGTGCCAGCAGCCGCGGGGCCGGTGAGAATGAAAAACTGTTTTTT,CASSRGAGENEKLFF
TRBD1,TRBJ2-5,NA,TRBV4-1,TGCGCCAGCAGCCAAGCCGGGACAGGGAACAAAGAGACCCAGTACTTC,CASSQAGTGNKETQYF
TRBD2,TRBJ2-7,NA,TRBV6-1,TGTGCCAGCAGTGAAGCCCAGCGGGGGGGCCTACTTGCCTACGAGCAGTACTTC,CASSEAQRGGLLAYEQYF
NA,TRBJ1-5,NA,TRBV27,TGTGCCAGCAGCGGGGGTTGGAGCAATCAGCCCCAGCATTTT,CASSGGWSNQPQHF
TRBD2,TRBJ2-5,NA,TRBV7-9,TGTGCCAGCAGCTTCGGACTAGAAGAGACCCAGTACTTC,CASSFGLEETQYF
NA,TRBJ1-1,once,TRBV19,TGTGCCAGTAGTCGGGACACCGTTGGGCCTGAAGCTTTCTTT,CASSRDTVGPEAFF
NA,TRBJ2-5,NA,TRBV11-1,TGTGCCAGCAGCTTTCGCACGTCGACTGTCCAAGAGACCCAGTACTTC,CASSFRTSTVQETQYF
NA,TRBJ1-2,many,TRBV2,TGTGCCAGCAGTTCTGACGACAGCCCAGATGGCTACACCTTC,CASSSDDSPDGYTF
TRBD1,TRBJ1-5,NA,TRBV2,TGTGCCAGCACCGGGCACAGGGGGCGAGGGAGCAATCAGCCCCAGCATTTT,CASTGHRGRGSNQPQHF
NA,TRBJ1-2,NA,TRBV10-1,TGCGCCAGCAGTTCAGGACAGAACTATGGCTACACCTTC,CASSSGQNYGYTF